The 5 T cell receptor beta chains in this list originate from one sample, sequenced in a study of beta chain features in type 1 diabetes. Regarding the study as a whole: Among patients with Type 1 diabetes, TCRB CDR3s were moderately but significantly shorter in every one of the four CD4+ subsets.

These receptors have no identified antigens. Sequencing targeted expressed TCRB transcripts, as all isolated RNA had been reverse transcribed. The repertoire was sequenced with immunoSEQ multiplex PCR; TCRdb's copy has only in-frame clones and lacks some. This sample has under 55,000 clones, with roughly 41% found just once. The sample comprised Tregs from blood. The receptor set was obtained from a man between 25 and 39 years old with type 1 diabetes.

This clone was detected only a few times. The CDR3 loop is CASSLTSGREFF. The CDR3, as DNA: TGTGCCAGCAGCCTAACTAGCGGCAGGGAGTTCTTC. The chain uses TRBV2 and TRBJ2-1, with 8 bases that match TRBD2. V gave up 6 bases and J gave up 14 bases; unmatched junction bases: 9. The CDR3 totals 12 residues. Germline V gene data show CDR1 as SNHLY and CDR2 as FYNNEI. Full variable domain (rest looked up from reference TRBV2 and TRBJ2-1): EPEVTQTPSHQVTQMGQEVILRCVPISNHLYFYWYRQILGQKVEFLVSFYNNEISEKSEIFDDQFSVERPDGSNFTLKIRSTKLEDSAMYFCASSLTSGREFFGPGTRLTVL.

This clone has just a few counts. The V call is TRBV5-6, the J call TRBJ1-3; no clear D. The CDR3 runs 15 residues. In germline, CDR1 is SGHDT, CDR2 YYEEEE. V was shortened by 4 bases and J by 1 base, with 12 bases between the two germline ends. This chain's CDR3 is CASSPDISSGNTIYF. CDR3 DNA sequence: TGTGCCAGCAGCCCTGACATAAGTTCTGGAAACACCATATATTTT.

V is TRBV5-6 and J is TRBJ2-2, with 8 nucleotides matching TRBD2. CDR3 size: 16 residues. Germline V CDR1 and CDR2: SGHDT, YYEEEE. The ends lost 5 bases at V and 4 bases at J; junction bases unmatched: 10. The CDR3 loop is CASRTGSGSTTGELFF. CDR3 bases: TGTGCCAGCAGAACGGGGAGCGGGAGTACCACCGGGGAGCTGTTTTTT.

The chain employs TRBV5-6 and TRBJ1-1; 7 bases are shared with TRBD1. CDR1 and CDR2 from the germline V gene are SGHDT and YYEEEE. The CDR3 runs 14 residues. V lost 2 bases and J lost 8; bases outside the gene matches: 9. CDR3 residues: CASSFSQGDREAFF. The CDR3 DNA is TGTGCCAGCAGCTTTTCTCAGGGGGACCGAGAAGCTTTCTTT.

The chain couples TRBV6-1 to TRBJ1-1; D possibly corresponds to TRBD1 (5 bases). With 5 bases removed from V and 3 bases from J, the gap between germline ends came to 13 bases. This CDR3 spans 14 amino acids. The germline V gene has CDR1 MNHNS and CDR2 SASEGT. The CDR3 loop is CASSLRGGYTEAFF. The CDR3 DNA reads as TGTGCCAGCAGTCTCCGGGGGGGGTACACTGAAGCTTTCTTT.